The rows below give T cell receptor beta chains drawn from one sample of a study of PD-L1 blockade in urothelial cancer. Profiling relied on immunoSEQ multiplex PCR, and the TCRdb table lists in-frame clones only, not all of them. The sample yields approximately 100,000 clones, about 85% seen once. The source was PBMCs, collected around atezolizumab (anti-PD-L1) treatment. These receptors originate from a man aged 50 to 60 with urothelial cancer. Each CDR3 is given with its conserved first and last residue. D genes are given only for firm matches. Size is omitted from some rows. Given values are once, few, many or a class for expanded clones.

d_call clone_size j_call v_call cdr3_aa cdr3_nt
NA NA TRBJ2-1 TRBV5-4 CASSWGAGSYNEQFF TGTGCCAGCAGCTGGGGAGCTGGCTCATACAATGAGCAGTTCTTC
NA NA TRBJ1-4 TRBV7-2 CASSLPGVNEKLFF TGTGCCAGCAGCTTACCGGGGGTGAATGAAAAACTGTTTTTT
NA NA TRBJ1-5 TRBV7-2 CASSLMSPQPQHF TGTGCCAGCAGCTTAATGAGCCCTCAGCCCCAGCATTTT
NA NA TRBJ2-7 TRBV28 CASSSLHEQYF TGTGCCAGCAGTTCTCTCCACGAGCAGTACTTC
TRBD2 NA TRBJ2-1 TRBV6-5 CASYSSGRAYNEQFF TGTGCCAGCTACAGTTCAGGGAGGGCCTACAATGAGCAGTTCTTC
TRBD1 NA TRBJ2-7 TRBV6-6 CASSDRTGPAEQYF TGTGCCAGCAGCGATAGGACAGGGCCCGCTGAGCAGTACTTC
NA NA TRBJ2-7 TRBV6-1 CASRRGRDAYEQYF TGTGCCAGCAGGCGGGGGCGGGACGCCTACGAGCAGTACTTC
TRBD2 once TRBJ2-7 TRBV15 CATSRGAGVAYEQYF TGTGCCACCAGCAGAGGGGCGGGAGTCGCGTACGAGCAGTACTTC
NA NA TRBJ2-7 TRBV19 CASSIDGSASYEQYF TGTGCCAGTAGTATAGACGGTAGCGCCTCCTACGAGCAGTACTTC
TRBD2 NA TRBJ2-3 TRBV7-2 CASSTQTSGRSADTQYF TGTGCCAGCAGCACACAAACTAGCGGGAGATCGGCAGATACGCAGTATTTT
NA NA TRBJ2-3 TRBV7-9 CASSPVFTSLNADTQYF TGTGCCAGCAGCCCGGTTTTTACTAGCCTTAATGCAGATACGCAGTATTTT
TRBD1 NA TRBJ2-2 TRBV19 CASMRQGYYTGELFF TGTGCCAGTATGAGACAGGGGTACTACACCGGGGAGCTGTTTTTT
NA once TRBJ1-5 TRBV6-5 CASRRTRNQPQHF TGTGCCAGCAGGCGGACTCGCAATCAGCCCCAGCATTTT
TRBD2 once TRBJ2-3 TRBV2 CASGRTGGNTDTQYF TGTGCCAGCGGCCGGACGGGAGGCAACACAGATACGCAGTATTTT
TRBD2 NA TRBJ2-1 TRBV7-6 CASSLREISYNEQFF TGTGCCAGCAGCTTGCGGGAGATTTCCTACAATGAGCAGTTCTTC
TRBD2 NA TRBJ2-1 TRBV5-1 CASSPSTSGTYNEQFF TGCGCCAGCAGCCCTTCGACTAGCGGGACCTACAATGAGCAGTTCTTC
NA NA TRBJ1-1 TRBV5-1 CASSMDTYTEAFF TGCGCCAGCAGCATGGACACCTACACTGAAGCTTTCTTT
TRBD1 NA TRBJ2-6 TRBV27 CASSPNRGLGANVLTF TGTGCCAGCAGTCCCAACAGGGGGCTTGGGGCCAACGTCCTGACTTTC
TRBD2 NA TRBJ2-3 TRBV28 CASSSPGTSGDTQYF TGTGCCAGCAGTAGCCCCGGGACTAGCGGAGATACGCAGTATTTT
TRBD1 NA TRBJ1-2 TRBV28 CASSQLDRGGYTF TGTGCCAGCAGTCAGCTCGACAGGGGTGGCTACACCTTC
TRBD2 NA TRBJ2-7 TRBV7-2 CASSRYGLAPYEQYF TGTGCCAGCAGCCGCTACGGACTAGCGCCCTACGAGCAGTACTTC
NA NA TRBJ2-5 TRBV7-3 CGGETQYF TGTGGAGGGGAGACCCAGTACTTC
TRBD1 few TRBJ2-7 TRBV4-2 CASSPTRDRVSYEQYF TGTGCCAGCAGCCCTACCCGGGACAGGGTCTCCTACGAGCAGTACTTC
TRBD1 NA TRBJ2-1 TRBV18 CASSPQGAPDNEQFF TGTGCCAGCTCACCTCAGGGGGCCCCTGACAATGAGCAGTTCTTC
TRBD2 once TRBJ2-3 TRBV19 CASSTGAGRDGTQYF TGTGCCAGTAGTACCGGGGCGGGGAGGGACGGTACGCAGTATTTT
NA NA TRBJ1-2 TRBV30 CAWSRNLENYGYTF TGTGCCTGGAGTCGCAATTTGGAGAACTATGGCTACACCTTC
NA once TRBJ1-1 TRBV28 CAAKIDRSMNTEAFF TGTGCCGCAAAAATTGACAGGTCCATGAACACTGAAGCTTTCTTT
NA NA TRBJ1-4 TRBV5-6 CASSFQGGEKLFF TGTGCCAGCAGCTTCCAGGGAGGCGAAAAACTGTTTTTT
NA NA TRBJ1-6 TRBV6-1 CASSGQTDSPLHF TGTGCCAGCAGTGGACAGACGGACTCACCCCTCCACTTT